This entry describes one T cell receptor (beta chain). Its antigen remains unidentified. No base-level quality is on record; no much larger clone is a single base apart. The data belong to a study of shared clonotypes between healthy human individuals (dated by TCRdb to the early 2020s). Concerning the study at large: The cohort comprised a couple of women and three men aged 18 to 49 years. Per donor, three plates each were used for CD4 naive and CD4 memory, two for CD8 naive, and one for CD8 memory. To estimate repertoire size and how much clonotype sharing occurs between individuals, the study deeply sequenced the blood TCR repertoires of 5 or 6 healthy adults. To increase sequencing depth and limit assay-specific biases, TCR repertoire library preparation and sequencing were carried out by different laboratories using diverse techniques. Between about 0.8 and 8.9 billion PBMCs per donor were obtained by leukapheresis. Study-wide conclusions, independent of this receptor: Naive subsets generally had larger estimated clonotype richness than memory subsets did. Only blood was sampled, and tissue TCR repertoires likely differ from those in blood. Incomplete sequencing was indicated by rarefaction of sorted-subset datasets, despite the large sequencing depth. The genetic and exposure-history diversity represented was limited by the small number of donors. Across a handful of donors, approximately 5% of naive CD4, over 3% of naive CD8, 2.3% of memory CD4, and about 0.4% of memory CD8 clonotypes were shared. Pairwise subsampling led to the expectation that sequencing depth would affect the degree of clonotype sharing among donors. Compared with non-shared clonotypes, the clonotypes found in all four sorted-subset donors had higher generation probabilities.

CDR3 length: 12 amino acids, cysteine to phenylalanine. Kept here is only the CDR3 DNA, which spans 36 bases and is read in frame from base 1. Taken from the germline V gene, the CDR1 and CDR2 loops are MGHRA and YSYEKL. Trimming at the junction amounts to 1 base on V and 8 bases on J, and the germline ends lie 5 bases apart. The donors were healthy, HIV-negative adults who had no recently reported acute infections or vaccinations. Every donor was a Caucasian adult residing in Nashville, Tennessee, USA. CD4+ T cells were enriched by magnetic negative selection; naive cells were then positively selected on CD45RA, and the negative fraction formed the memory subset. Blood was collected by leukapheresis, and PBMCs were isolated by Ficoll-Histopaque density gradient centrifugation and then cryopreserved in liquid nitrogen vapor phase. Analytical flow cytometry was used to check the purity and quantity of each magnetically sorted T cell population. Genomic DNA was isolated from each sorted fraction and quantified by UV absorbance on a Nanodrop 2000c.

Using the deep immunoSEQ assay, TCR CDR3 regions were amplified from genomic DNA by multiplex PCR. Extracted genomic DNA from each cell subset was spread evenly across all wells of several immunoSEQ 96-well plates, with each plate serving as a replicate. For sorted subsets, roughly 0.2 ug genomic DNA, equal to 25,000 to 35,000 T cell genomes, was loaded into each replicate PCR. The purified libraries were quantified using a Qubit 3.0 fluorometer, sized with a Bioanalyzer 2100, and then quantified again using the KAPA Library Quantification kit. Every immunoSEQ 96-well plate was sequenced on a separate single-read 150-cycle Illumina NextSeq 550 flow cell. The authors' analysis ran thus. Because the immunoSEQ output included only junctional sequences and no quality scores, the filtering could not be the same as the filtering used for full-length reads. To assign V/J genes and CDR3, sequences were annotated against IMGT germline references using PyIR, a Python wrapper for IgBLAST v1.9. Reads with weak V/J assignments (E-value above 1e-6), missing CDR3, stop codons, out-of-frame junctions, or ambiguous translated residues were removed. V3J clonotypes were defined as sequences sharing the same inferred V gene, J gene, and CDR3 amino acid sequence. Percentage overlap between repertoires was calculated by dividing the number of shared unique clonotypes by the size of the smaller repertoire. Richness of each repertoire was evaluated using RTK rarefaction, the Chao1 estimator, and Recon v2.1 estimates of unobserved clonotypes. Generation probabilities were computed with OLGA for all TCRbeta clonotypes obtained by the gDNA method from four donors. Here the immuneACCESS table is served through TCRdb, limited to in-frame sequences with V and J called. Missing clones are a known gap in these copies; in checked studies unresolved V genes cover under half, and the rest lacks a known reason. The DNA was the basis for D and trimming; V, J and clone size are from that table. The sample has 1.6 million or so clones on record, less than 99% of them singletons. The biggest ten clones account for roughly 0.35% of the sample.

Here the chain combines TRBV4-1 and TRBJ1-4, with an unclear D gene assignment. The sequenced material came from naive CD4+ T cells sorted from blood. In light of the paper, this sample's cell subset or site label describes: CD45RA+ positively selected. The sequence was collected from a man aged 25-40 years in good health. The DNA is as follows: TGCGCCAGCAGCCAAGTCCAGGAAAAACTGTTTTTT. Translated, this is CASSQVQEKLFF.